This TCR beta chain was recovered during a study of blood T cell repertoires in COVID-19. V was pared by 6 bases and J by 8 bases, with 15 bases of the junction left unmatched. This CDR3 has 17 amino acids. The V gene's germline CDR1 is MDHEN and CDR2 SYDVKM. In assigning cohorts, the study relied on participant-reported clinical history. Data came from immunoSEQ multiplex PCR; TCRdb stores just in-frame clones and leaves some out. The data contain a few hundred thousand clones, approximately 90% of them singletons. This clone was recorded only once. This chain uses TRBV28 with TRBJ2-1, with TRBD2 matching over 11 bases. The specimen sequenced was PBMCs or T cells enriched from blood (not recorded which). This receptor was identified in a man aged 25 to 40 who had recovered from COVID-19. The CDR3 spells CASSQAGSGRAKDEQFF. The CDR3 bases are TGTGCCAGCAGCCAGGCTGGTAGCGGGAGGGCCAAGGATGAGCAGTTCTTC.